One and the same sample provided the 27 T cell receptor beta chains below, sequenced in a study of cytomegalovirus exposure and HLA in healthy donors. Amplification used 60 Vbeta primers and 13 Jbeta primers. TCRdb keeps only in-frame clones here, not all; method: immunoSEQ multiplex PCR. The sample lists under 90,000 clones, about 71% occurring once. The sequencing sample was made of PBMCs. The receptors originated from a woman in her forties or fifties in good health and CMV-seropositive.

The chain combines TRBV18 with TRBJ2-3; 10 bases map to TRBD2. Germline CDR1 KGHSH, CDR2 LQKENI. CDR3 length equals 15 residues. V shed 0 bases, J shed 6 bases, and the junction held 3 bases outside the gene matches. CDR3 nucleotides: TGTGCCAGCTCACCACCCCTAGCGGGGGAGGATACGCAGTATTTT. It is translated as CASSPPLAGEDTQYF. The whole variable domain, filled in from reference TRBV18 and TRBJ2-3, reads NAGVMQNPRHLVRRRGQEARLRCSPMKGHSHVYWYRQLPEEGLKFMVYLQKENIIDESGMPKERFSAEFPKEGPSILRIQQVVRGDSAAYFCASSPPLAGEDTQYFGPGTRLTVL.

The DNA of the CDR3 is TGTGCCAGCAGTCTTACGGCAGGGCGTGGCACTGAAGCTTTCTTT. It is translated as CASSLTAGRGTEAFF. J is TRBJ1-1 and V is TRBV27, with a tentative D call TRBD1 (5 bases). The CDR3 length is 15 residues. V was pared by 5 bases and J by 4 bases, with 17 bases between. Germline CDR1 and CDR2: MNHEY and SMNVEV (reference sequence).

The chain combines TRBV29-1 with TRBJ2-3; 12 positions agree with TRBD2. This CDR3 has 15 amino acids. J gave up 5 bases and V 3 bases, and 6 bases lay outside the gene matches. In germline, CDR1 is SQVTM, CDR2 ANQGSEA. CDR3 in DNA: TGCAGCGTTGACCTAGCGGGGGGGCGGGGAGATACGCAGTATTTT. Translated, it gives CSVDLAGGRGDTQYF.

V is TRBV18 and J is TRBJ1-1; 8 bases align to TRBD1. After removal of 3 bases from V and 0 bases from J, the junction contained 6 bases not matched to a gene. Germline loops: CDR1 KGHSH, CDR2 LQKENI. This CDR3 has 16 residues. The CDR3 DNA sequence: TGTGCCAGCTCACCGATAACAGGGGGAATGAACACTGAAGCTTTCTTT. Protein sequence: CASSPITGGMNTEAFF.

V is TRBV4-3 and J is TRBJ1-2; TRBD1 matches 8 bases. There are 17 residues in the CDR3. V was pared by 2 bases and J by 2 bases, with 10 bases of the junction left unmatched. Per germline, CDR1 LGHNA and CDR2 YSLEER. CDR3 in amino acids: CASSQRAQGATNYGYTF. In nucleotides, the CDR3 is TGCGCCAGCAGCCAACGGGCCCAGGGGGCCACAAACTATGGCTACACCTTC.

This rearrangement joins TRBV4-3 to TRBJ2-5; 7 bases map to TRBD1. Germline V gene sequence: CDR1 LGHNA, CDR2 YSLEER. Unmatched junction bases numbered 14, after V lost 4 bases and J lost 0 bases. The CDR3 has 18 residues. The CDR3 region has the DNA TGCGCCAGCAGCCTATCAGGACAGGCCGAGGGGTACCAAGAGACCCAGTACTTC. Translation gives CASSLSGQAEGYQETQYF.

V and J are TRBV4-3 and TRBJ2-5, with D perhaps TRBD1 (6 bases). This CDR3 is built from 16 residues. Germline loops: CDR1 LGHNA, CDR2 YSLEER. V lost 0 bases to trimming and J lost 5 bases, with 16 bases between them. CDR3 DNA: TGCGCCAGCAGCCAAGATCTCCAGGGGCTCAAGGAGACCCAGTACTTC. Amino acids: CASSQDLQGLKETQYF.

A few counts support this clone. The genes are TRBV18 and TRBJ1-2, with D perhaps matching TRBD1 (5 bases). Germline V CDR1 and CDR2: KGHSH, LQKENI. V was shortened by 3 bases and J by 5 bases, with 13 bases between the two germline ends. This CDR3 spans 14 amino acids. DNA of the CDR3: TGTGCCAGCTCACCGGGGCCAGGCCTATATGGCTACACCTTC. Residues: CASSPGPGLYGYTF. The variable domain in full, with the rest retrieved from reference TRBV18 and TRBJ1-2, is NAGVMQNPRHLVRRRGQEARLRCSPMKGHSHVYWYRQLPEEGLKFMVYLQKENIIDESGMPKERFSAEFPKEGPSILRIQQVVRGDSAAYFCASSPGPGLYGYTFGSGTRLTVV.

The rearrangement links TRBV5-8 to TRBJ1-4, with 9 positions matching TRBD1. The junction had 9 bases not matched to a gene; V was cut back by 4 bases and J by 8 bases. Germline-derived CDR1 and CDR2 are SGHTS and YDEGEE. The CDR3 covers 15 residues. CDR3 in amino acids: CASSLRQGEEEKLFF. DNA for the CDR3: TGTGCCAGCAGCCTCAGACAGGGGGAAGAGGAAAAACTGTTTTTT. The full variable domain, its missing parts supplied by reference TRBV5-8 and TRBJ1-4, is EAGVTQSPTHLIKTRGQQATLRCSPISGHTSVYWYQQALGLGLQFLLWYDEGEERNRGNFPPRFSGRQFPNYSSELNVNALELEDSALYLCASSLRQGEEEKLFFGSGTQLSVL.

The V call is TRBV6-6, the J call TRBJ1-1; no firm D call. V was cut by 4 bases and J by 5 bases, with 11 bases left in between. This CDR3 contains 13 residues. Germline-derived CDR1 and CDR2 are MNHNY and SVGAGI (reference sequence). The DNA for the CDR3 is TGTGCCAGCAGTTGGAGTCTTGGGACTGAAGCTTTCTTT. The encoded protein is CASSWSLGTEAFF.

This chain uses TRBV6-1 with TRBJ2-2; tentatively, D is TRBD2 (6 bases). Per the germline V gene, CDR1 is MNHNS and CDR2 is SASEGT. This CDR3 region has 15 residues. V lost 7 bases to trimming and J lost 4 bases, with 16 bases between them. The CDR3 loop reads CASTGTPRVTGELFF. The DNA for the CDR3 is TGTGCCAGCACCGGGACTCCGCGAGTCACCGGGGAGCTGTTTTTT.

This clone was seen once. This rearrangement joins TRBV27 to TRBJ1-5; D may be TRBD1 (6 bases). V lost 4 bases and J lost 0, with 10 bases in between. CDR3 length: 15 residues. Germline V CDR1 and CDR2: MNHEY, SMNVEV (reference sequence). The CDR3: CASSSRTASNQPQHF. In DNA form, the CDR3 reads TGTGCCAGCAGTTCCCGGACAGCTAGCAATCAGCCCCAGCATTTT.

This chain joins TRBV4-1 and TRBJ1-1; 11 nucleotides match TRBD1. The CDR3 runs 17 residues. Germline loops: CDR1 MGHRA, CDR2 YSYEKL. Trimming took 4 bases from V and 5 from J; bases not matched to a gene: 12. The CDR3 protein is CASSPRTGGDLSTEAFF. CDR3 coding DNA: TGCGCCAGCAGCCCTCGGACAGGGGGCGATTTGAGTACTGAAGCTTTCTTT.

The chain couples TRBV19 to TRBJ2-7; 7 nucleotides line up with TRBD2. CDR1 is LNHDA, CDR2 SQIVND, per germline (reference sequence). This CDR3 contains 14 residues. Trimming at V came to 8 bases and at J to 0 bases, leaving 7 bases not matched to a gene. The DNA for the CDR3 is TGTGCCAGTGGTTCCTTAGCGGGCTCCTACGAGCAGTACTTC. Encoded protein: CASGSLAGSYEQYF.

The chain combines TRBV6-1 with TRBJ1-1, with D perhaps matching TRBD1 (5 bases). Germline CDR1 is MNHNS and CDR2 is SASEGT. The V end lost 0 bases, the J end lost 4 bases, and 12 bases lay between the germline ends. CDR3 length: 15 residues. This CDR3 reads CASSEALGVGTEAFF. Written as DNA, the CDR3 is TGTGCCAGCAGTGAAGCGCTAGGGGTAGGCACTGAAGCTTTCTTT.

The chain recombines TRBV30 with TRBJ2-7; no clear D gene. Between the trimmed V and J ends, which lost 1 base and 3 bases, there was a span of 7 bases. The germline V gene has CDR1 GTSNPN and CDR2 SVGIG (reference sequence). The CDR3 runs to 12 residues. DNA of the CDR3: TGTGCCTGGAGTGCAAACAGCTACGAGCAGTACTTC. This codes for CAWSANSYEQYF.

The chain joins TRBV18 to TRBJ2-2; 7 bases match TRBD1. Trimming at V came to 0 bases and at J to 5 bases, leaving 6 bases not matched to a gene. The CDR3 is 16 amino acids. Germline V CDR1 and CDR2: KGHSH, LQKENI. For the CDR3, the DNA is TGTGCCAGCTCACCACCAAAGGGGGCTGGGACCGGGGAGCTGTTTTTT. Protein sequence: CASSPPKGAGTGELFF.

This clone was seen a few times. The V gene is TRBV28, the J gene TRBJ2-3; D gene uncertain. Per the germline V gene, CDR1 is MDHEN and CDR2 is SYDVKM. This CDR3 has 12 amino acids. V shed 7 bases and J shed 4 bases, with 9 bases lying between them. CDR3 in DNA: TGTGCCAGCACTTCCCCTCCAGATACGCAGTATTTT. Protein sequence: CASTSPPDTQYF.

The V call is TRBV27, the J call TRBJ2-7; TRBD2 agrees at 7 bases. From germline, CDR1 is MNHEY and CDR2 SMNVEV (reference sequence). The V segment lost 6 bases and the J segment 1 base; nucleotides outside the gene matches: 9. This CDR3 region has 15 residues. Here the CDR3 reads CASSPTLGGSYEQYF. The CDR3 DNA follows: TGTGCCAGCAGCCCTACCCTGGGGGGGTCCTACGAGCAGTACTTC.

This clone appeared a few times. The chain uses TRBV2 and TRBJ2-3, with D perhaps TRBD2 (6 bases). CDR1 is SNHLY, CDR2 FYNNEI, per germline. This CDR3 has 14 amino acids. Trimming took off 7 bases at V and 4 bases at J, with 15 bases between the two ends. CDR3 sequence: CASIPGTGSDTQYF. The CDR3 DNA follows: TGTGCCAGCATCCCTGGGACTGGTTCAGATACGCAGTATTTT.

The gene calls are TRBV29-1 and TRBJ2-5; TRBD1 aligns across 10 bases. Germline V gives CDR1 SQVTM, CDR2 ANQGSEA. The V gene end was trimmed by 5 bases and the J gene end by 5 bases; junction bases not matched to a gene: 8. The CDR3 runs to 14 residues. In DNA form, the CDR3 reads TGCAGCGTTTATATGACAGGGGGCTGGGAGACCCAGTACTTC. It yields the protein CSVYMTGGWETQYF.

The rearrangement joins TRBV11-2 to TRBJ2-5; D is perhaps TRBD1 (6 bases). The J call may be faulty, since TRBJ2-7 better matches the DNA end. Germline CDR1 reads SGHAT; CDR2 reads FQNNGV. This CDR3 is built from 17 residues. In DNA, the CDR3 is TGTGCCAGCAGCTACCGCAAGGTAAAGGGACAAAACTACGAGCAGTACTTC. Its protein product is CASSYRKVKGQNYEQYF.

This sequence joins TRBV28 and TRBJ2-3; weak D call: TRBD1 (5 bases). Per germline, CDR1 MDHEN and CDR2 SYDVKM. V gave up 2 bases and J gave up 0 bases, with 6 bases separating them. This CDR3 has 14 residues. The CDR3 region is CASSLRQSTDTQYF. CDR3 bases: TGTGCCAGCAGTTTACGACAGAGCACAGATACGCAGTATTTT.

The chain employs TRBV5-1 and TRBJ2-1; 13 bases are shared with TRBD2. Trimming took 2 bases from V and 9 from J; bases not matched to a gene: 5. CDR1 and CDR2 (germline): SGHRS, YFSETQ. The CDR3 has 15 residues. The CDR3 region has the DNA TGCGCCAGCAGCTTAACTAGCGGGAGGGTTGGTGAGCAGTTCTTC. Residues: CASSLTSGRVGEQFF.

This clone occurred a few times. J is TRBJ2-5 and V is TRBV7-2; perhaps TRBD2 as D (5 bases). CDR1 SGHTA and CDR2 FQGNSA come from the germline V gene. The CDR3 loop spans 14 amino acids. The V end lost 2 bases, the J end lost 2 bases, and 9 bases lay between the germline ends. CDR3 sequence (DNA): TGTGCCAGCAGCTTATGGGAGCGGCAAGAGACCCAGTACTTC. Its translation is CASSLWERQETQYF.

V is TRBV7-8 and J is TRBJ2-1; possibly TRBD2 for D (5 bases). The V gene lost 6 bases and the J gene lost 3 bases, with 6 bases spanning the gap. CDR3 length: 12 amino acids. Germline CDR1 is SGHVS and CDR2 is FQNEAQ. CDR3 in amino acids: CASRDFYNEQFF. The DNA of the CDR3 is TGTGCCAGCAGGGACTTCTACAATGAGCAGTTCTTC.

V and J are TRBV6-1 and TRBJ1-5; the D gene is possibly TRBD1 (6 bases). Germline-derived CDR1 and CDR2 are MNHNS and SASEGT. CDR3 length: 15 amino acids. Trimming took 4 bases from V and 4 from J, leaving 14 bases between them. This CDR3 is CASSVMTGENQPQHF. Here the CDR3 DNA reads TGTGCCAGCAGTGTAATGACAGGTGAAAATCAGCCCCAGCATTTT.